The clone carrying this T cell receptor (beta chain) was counted only a few times. This sample was included in a study of patients and donors after allogeneic stem cell transplantation. Trimming stripped 6 bases from V and 3 bases from J, with 14 bases between. Germline-derived CDR1 and CDR2 are ENHRY and SYGVKD. The CDR3 loop spans 14 amino acids. TCRdb re-analysed the RT-PCR reads in MiXCR, keeping a single row per CDR3 protein. This table holds roughly 940,000 distinct CDR3 sequences, approximately 18% found once. The receptor comes from a human donor who was either an allogeneic HSCT recipient or a stem cell or donor lymphocyte infusion donor (not recorded which). It is not recorded whose cells these are; they may come from a transplant donor. This sequence joins TRBV10-3 and TRBJ1-2; D is possibly TRBD1 (5 bases). Source material: blood, either unsorted or a sorted T cell fraction (not recorded which). The CDR3 here is CAISPGRVDYGYTF. CDR3 nucleotide sequence: TGTGCCATCAGCCCAGGGAGGGTTGACTATGGCTACACCTTC.